Only one count was recorded for the clone carrying this T cell receptor beta chain. These data originate in a study of OX40 agonist ivuxolimab in advanced cancers. TCRdb's table, derived via immunoSEQ multiplex PCR, lists solely in-frame clones and lacks some. The sample holds tens of thousands of clones, around 89% seen once. Deletions cut 0 bases from V and 2 bases from J, with 10 bases between. Germline V gene sequence: CDR1 LGHNA, CDR2 YNFKEQ. The CDR3 extends over 15 amino acids. This clonotype was obtained from an adult with an advanced solid tumor such as melanoma, head and neck, liver or kidney cancer. V and J are TRBV4-2 and TRBJ1-1, with D possibly matching TRBD1 (6 bases). The specimen comprised CD4+ or CD8+ T cells sorted from blood, sampled in a trial of the OX40 agonist ivuxolimab. The CDR3 nucleotides read TGTGCCAGCAGCCAAGAAACACAGGGAAACACTGAAGCTTTCTTT. Translated: CASSQETQGNTEAFF.